One and the same sample provided the 9 T cell receptor beta chains below, sequenced in a study of molecular identifiers for immune sequencing clone quantification. MiXCR, applied by TCRdb to the PCR reads, yields one record per CDR3 protein. The table has 400,000 to 600,000 distinct CDR3 sequences, 20% to 25% seen once. The sequenced sample was naive CD8+ T cells from blood, with Jurkat cell RNA spiked in. Subset defined: FACS-sorted CD8+CD4-CCR7+CD45RA+ naive T cells. Every receptor here comes from a human donor in good health. Some libraries in this study had Jurkat cell RNA spiked in.

V and J are TRBV6-1 and TRBJ1-1, with 8 bases fitting TRBD1. The trim removed 3 bases at V and 13 bases at J, leaving 7 bases unmatched. The CDR3 has 12 residues. Germline V gene sequence: CDR1 MNHNS, CDR2 SASEGT. DNA for the CDR3: TGTGCCAGCAGTGACCTGGACAGGGAGAGTTTCTTT. It yields the protein CASSDLDRESFF.

This clonotype was counted many times. The chain employs TRBV9 and TRBJ2-1; 10 bases map to TRBD1. CDR3 length: 14 amino acids. Trimming cost V 2 bases and J 9 bases; bases outside gene matches: 5. Germline loops: CDR1 SGDLS, CDR2 YYNGEE. The CDR3 nucleotides are TGTGCCAGCAGCGTGGGGACAGGGGTCAGTGAGCAGTTCTTC. Its protein product is CASSVGTGVSEQFF.

This clonotype was found many times. The V call is TRBV3-1, the J call TRBJ2-4; D might be TRBD2 (5 bases). This CDR3 has 13 residues. CDR1 and CDR2 from the germline V gene are LGHDT and YNNKEL (reference sequence). V lost 5 bases to trimming and J lost 7 bases, with 12 bases between them. As DNA, the CDR3 is TGTGCCAGCAGCTTCACGGGAAATAACATTCAGTACTTC. Residues: CASSFTGNNIQYF.

This rearrangement joins TRBV3-1 to TRBJ2-7; 7 nucleotides agree with TRBD1. This CDR3 contains 15 residues. Germline V CDR1 and CDR2: LGHDT, YNNKEL (reference sequence). The J segment lost 3 bases and the V segment lost 1 base, leaving 6 bases of the junction unmatched. The CDR3 nucleotides read TGTGCCAGCAGCCAAGGAGGACAGGCCAACTACGAGCAGTACTTC. It translates to CASSQGGQANYEQYF.

Note on this clonotype: A much larger clone differs from this one at a single base, so this may be a read error. V is TRBV29-1 and J is TRBJ1-1, with D hard to call. The CDR3 is made up of 12 amino acids. CDR1 is SQVTM and CDR2 is ANQGSEA in the germline V gene. The CDR3 is CSVIPENAEAFF. CDR3 in DNA: TGCAGCGTTATCCCAGAGAACGCTGAAGCTTTCTTT.

This chain links TRBV4-3 with TRBJ1-4; TRBD1 might be the D (5 bases). V lost 0 bases and J lost 5, with 13 bases in between. The CDR3 contains 16 residues. Germline V gene data show CDR1 as LGHNA and CDR2 as YSLEER. CDR3 DNA: TGCGCCAGCAGCCAAGATCGATGGGCAGGGAATGAAAAACTGTTTTTT. This sequence encodes CASSQDRWAGNEKLFF.

A note on this clonotype: This may be a read error: a much more frequent sequence differs by one nucleotide. The V and J genes are TRBV3-1 and TRBJ1-2, with D uncertain. Germline CDR1 reads LGHDT; CDR2 reads YNNKEL (reference sequence). The CDR3 contains 15 residues. The DNA of the CDR3 is TGTGCCAGCAGCCAAGATTCCAGTACCAACTATGGCTACGCCTTC. Translating it yields CASSQDSSTNYGYAF.

Ten or more counts support this clonotype. This sequence joins TRBV6-2 or TRBV6-3 and TRBJ2-7; D possibly uses TRBD1 or TRBD2 (5 bases each). Deletions cut 2 bases from V and 3 bases from J, with 17 bases between. This CDR3 is 16 amino acids long. The germline V gene has CDR1 MNHEY and CDR2 SVGEGT. The CDR3 DNA sequence: TGTGCCAGCAGTTACCAAGACAGTTGGGGGAGCTACGAGCAGTACTTC. This encodes CASSYQDSWGSYEQYF.

This clonotype has ten or more counts. The rearrangement uses TRBV7-9 and TRBJ2-1; tentative D call: TRBD2 (5 bases). CDR3 length equals 15 residues. V shed 2 bases and J shed 2 bases, with 10 bases lying between them. Germline-derived CDR1 and CDR2 are SEHNR and FQNEAQ (reference sequence). CDR3 coding DNA: TGTGCCAGCAGCTTACCCAGCGGAACCTACAATGAGCAGTTCTTC. Its protein is CASSLPSGTYNEQFF.